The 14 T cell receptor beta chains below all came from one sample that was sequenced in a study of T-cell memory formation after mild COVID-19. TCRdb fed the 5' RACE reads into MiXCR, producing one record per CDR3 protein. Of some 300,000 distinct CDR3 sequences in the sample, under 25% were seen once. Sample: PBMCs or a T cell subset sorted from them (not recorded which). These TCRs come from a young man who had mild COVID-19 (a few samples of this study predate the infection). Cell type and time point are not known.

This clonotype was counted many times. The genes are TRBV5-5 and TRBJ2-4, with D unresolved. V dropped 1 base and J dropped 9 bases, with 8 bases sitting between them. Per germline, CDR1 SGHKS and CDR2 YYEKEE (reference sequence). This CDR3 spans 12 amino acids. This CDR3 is CASSLYGIIQYF. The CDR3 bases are TGTGCCAGCAGCTTGTATGGGATCATTCAGTACTTC. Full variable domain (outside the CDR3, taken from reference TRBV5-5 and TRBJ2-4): DAGVTQSPTHLIKTRGQQVTLRCSPISGHKSVSWYQQVLGQGPQFIFQYYEKEERGRGNFPDRFSARQFPNYSSELNVNALLLGDSALYLCASSLYGIIQYFGAGTRLSVL.

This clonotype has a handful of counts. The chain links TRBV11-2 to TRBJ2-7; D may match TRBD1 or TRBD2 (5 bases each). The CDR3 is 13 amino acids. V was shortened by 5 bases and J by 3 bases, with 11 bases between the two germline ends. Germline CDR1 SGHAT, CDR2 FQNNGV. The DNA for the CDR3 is TGTGCCAGCAGCCCCTTGGGGGACTACGAGCAGTACTTC. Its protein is CASSPLGDYEQYF.

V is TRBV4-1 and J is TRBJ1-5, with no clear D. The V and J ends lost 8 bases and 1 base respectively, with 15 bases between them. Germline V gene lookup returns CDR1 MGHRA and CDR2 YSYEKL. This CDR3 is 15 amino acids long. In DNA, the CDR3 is TGCGCCAGCCCCCTCGGCAGCTCCAGCAATCAGCCCCAGCATTTT. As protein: CASPLGSSSNQPQHF.

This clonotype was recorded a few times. CDR3 loop: CSVPGDTNYGYTF. CDR3 DNA sequence: TGCAGCGTTCCTGGGGACACTAACTATGGCTACACCTTC. The genes are TRBV29-1 and TRBJ1-2, with D perhaps TRBD1 (6 bases). V gave up 5 bases and J gave up 0 bases, with 10 bases separating them. The CDR3 runs 13 residues. CDR1 and CDR2 (germline): SQVTM, ANQGSEA.

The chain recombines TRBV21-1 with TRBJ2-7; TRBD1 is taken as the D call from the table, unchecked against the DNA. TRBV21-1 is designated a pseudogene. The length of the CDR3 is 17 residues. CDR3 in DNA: TGTGCCAGCAGCCAGACCCTGACAGGCCTTGCAACCTACGAGCAGTACGTC. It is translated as CASSQTLTGLATYEQYV.

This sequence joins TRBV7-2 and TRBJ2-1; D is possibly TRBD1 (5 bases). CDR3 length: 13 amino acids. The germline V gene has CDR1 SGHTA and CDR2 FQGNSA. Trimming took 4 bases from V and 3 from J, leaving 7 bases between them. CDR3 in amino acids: CASSSGHYNEQFF. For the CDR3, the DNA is TGTGCCAGCAGCTCCGGACACTACAATGAGCAGTTCTTC.

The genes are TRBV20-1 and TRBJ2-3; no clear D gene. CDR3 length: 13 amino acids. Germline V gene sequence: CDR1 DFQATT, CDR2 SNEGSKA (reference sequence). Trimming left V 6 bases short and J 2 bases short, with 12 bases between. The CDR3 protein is CSAVAANTDTQYF. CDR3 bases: TGCAGTGCAGTAGCAGCTAACACAGATACGCAGTATTTT.

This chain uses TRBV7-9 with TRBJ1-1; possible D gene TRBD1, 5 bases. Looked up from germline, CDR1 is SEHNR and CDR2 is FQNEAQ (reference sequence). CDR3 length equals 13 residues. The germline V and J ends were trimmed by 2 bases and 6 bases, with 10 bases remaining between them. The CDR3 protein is CASSLRGVPEAFF. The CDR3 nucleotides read TGTGCCAGCAGCTTACGGGGGGTCCCTGAAGCTTTCTTT.

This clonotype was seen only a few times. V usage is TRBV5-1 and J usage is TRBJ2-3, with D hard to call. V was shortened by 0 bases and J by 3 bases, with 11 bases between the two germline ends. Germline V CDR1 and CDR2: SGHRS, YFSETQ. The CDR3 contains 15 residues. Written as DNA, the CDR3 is TGCGCCAGCAGCTTGGGGACCCAGAGGACAGATACGCAGTATTTT. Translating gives CASSLGTQRTDTQYF.

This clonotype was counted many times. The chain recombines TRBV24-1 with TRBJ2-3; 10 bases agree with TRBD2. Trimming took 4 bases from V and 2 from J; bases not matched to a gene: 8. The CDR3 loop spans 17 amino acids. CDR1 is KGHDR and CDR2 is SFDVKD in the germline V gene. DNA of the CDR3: TGTGCCACCAGTGAAGGTAGCGGGGGGCGATACACAGATACGCAGTATTTT. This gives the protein CATSEGSGGRYTDTQYF.

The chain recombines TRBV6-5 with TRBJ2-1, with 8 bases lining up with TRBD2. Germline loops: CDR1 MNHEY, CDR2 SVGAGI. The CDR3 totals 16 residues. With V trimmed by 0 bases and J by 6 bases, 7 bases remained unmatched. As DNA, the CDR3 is TGTGCCAGCAGTTACTCGCACGGGGGGGCAGGCAATGAGCAGTTCTTC. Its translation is CASSYSHGGAGNEQFF.

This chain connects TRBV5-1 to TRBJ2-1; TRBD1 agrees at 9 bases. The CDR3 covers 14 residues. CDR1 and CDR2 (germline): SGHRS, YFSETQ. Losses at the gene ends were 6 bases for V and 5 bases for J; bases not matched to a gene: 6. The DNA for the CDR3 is TGCGCCAGCATGGGGACAGGGAACGACAATGAGCAGTTCTTC. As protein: CASMGTGNDNEQFF. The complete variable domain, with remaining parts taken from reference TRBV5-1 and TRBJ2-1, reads KAGVTQTPRYLIKTRGQQVTLSCSPISGHRSVSWYQQTPGQGLQFLFEYFSETQRNKGNFPGRFSGRQFSNSRSEMNVSTLELGDSALYLCASMGTGNDNEQFFGPGTRLTVL.

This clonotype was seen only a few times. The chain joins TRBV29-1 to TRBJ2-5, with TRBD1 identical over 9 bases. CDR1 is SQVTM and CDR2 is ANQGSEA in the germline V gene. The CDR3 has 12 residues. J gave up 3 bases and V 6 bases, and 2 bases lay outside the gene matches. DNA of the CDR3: TGCAGCGTCCGGGACAGGGAAGAGACCCAGTACTTC. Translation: CSVRDREETQYF.

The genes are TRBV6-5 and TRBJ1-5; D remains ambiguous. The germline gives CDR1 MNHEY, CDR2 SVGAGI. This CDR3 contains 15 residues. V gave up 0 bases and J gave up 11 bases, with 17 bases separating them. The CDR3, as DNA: TGTGCCAGCAGTTACTCCGGGCCCAGCTCTACCACCCAGCATTTT. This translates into CASSYSGPSSTTQHF.